This TCR beta chain was recovered during a study of shared clonotypes between healthy human individuals. Notes on the study in general: A generally larger estimated richness was seen in naive subsets than in memory subsets.

Assay used: immunoSEQ multiplex PCR; TCRdb lists only in-frame clones, some missing. The sample contains roughly 770,000 clones, 90% to 97% of which appear only once. Regarding this clone: No antigen is known for it.

The germline V gene encodes CDR1 MDHEN and CDR2 SYDVKM. Trimming pared 6 bases from V and 4 bases from J, leaving 6 bases between. The CDR3 spans 11 residues. Cells designated naive CD8 were CD45RO-negative and were positively selected for CCR7, with terminally differentiated effector memory CD45RA+ cells excluded. The sequencing input was naive CD8+ T cells sorted from blood. The genes are TRBV28 and TRBJ1-2, with D uncertain. This clonotype originated in a man aged 25-40 years in good health. CDR3 region: CASRGSYGYTF. The DNA for the CDR3 is TGTGCCAGCAGGGGGTCCTATGGCTACACCTTC.